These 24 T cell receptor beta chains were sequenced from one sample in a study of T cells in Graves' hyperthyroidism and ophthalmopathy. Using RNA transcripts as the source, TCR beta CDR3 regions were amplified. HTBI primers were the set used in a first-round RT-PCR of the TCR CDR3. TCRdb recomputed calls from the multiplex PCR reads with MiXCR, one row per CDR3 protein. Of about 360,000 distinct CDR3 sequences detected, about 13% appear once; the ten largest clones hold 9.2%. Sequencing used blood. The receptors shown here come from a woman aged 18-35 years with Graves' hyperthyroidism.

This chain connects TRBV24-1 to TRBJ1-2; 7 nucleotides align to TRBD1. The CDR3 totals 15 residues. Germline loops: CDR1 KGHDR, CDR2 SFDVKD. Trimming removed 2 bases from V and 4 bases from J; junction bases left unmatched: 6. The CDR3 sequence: CATSDSRTGFYGYTF. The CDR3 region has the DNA TGTGCCACCAGTGATTCCCGGACAGGCTTCTATGGCTACACCTTC.

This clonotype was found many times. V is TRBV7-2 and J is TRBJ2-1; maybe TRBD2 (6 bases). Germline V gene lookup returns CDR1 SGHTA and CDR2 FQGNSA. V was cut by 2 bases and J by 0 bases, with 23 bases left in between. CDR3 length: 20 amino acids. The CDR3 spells CASSLIVFGTLQTSYNEQFF. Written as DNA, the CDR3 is TGTGCCAGCAGCTTAATTGTCTTTGGGACTCTCCAGACCTCCTACAATGAGCAGTTCTTC.

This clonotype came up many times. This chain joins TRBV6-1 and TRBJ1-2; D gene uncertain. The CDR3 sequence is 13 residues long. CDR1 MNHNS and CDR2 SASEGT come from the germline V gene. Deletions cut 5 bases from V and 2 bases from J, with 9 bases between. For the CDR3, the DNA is TGTGCCAGCAGTCCCCGGGCCAACTATGGCTACACCTTC. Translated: CASSPRANYGYTF.

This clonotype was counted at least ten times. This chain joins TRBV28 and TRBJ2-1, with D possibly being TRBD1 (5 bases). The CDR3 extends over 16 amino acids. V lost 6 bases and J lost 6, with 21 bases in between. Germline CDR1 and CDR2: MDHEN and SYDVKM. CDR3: CASRGAASRFLNEQFF. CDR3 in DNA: TGTGCCAGCAGAGGGGCCGCGAGTCGCTTCCTCAATGAGCAGTTCTTC.

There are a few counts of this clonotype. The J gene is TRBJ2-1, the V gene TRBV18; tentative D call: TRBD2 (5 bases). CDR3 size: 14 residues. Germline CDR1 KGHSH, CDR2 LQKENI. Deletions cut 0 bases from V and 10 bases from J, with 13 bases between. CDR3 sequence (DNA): TGTGCCAGCTCACCACCGGAGGTCCCGGACGAGCAGTTCTTC. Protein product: CASSPPEVPDEQFF.

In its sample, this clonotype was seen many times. The CDR3 loop is CASSYSADSNTEAFF. The CDR3 DNA is TGTGCCAGCAGTTACTCCGCCGACTCGAACACTGAAGCTTTCTTT. The J gene is TRBJ1-1, the V gene TRBV6-5; D not resolved. Deletions cut 0 bases from V and 1 base from J, with 9 bases between. Germline lookup yields CDR1 MNHEY and CDR2 SVGAGI. CDR3 length equals 15 residues.

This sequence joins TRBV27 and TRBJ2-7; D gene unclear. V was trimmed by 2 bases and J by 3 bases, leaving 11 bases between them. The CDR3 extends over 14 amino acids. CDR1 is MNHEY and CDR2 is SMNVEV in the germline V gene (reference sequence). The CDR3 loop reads CASSLKGKDYEQYF. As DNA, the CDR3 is TGTGCCAGCAGTTTAAAGGGTAAGGACTACGAGCAGTACTTC.

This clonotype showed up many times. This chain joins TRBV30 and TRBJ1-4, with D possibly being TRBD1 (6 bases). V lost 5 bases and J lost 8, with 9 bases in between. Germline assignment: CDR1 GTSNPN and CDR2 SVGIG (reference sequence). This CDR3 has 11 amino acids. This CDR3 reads CAWEGGEKLFF. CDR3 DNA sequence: TGTGCCTGGGAGGGGGGAGAAAAACTGTTTTTT.

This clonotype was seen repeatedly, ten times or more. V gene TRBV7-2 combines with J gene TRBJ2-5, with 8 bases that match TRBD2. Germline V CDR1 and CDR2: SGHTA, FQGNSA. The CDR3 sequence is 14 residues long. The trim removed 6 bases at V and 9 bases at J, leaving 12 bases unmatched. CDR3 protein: CASRPGGEERSQYF. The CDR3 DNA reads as TGTGCCAGCAGACCGGGAGGGGAAGAGCGATCCCAGTACTTC.

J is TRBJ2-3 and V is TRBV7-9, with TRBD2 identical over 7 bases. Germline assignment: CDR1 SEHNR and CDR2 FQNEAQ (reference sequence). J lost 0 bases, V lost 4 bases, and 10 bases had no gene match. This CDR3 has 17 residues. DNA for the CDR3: TGTGCCAGCAGCTACCACCCGGAGCGGGGAAGCACAGATACGCAGTATTTT. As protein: CASSYHPERGSTDTQYF.

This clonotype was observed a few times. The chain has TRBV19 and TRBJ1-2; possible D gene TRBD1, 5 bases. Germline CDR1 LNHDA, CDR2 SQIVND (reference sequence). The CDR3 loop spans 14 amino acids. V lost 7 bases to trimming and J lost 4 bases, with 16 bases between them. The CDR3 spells CASKQEPPRYGYTF. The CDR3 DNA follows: TGTGCCAGTAAACAGGAACCCCCGCGCTATGGCTACACCTTC.

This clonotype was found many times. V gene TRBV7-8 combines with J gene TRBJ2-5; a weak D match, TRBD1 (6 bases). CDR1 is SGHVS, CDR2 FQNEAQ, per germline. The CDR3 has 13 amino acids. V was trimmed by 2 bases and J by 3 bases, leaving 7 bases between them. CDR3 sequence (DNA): TGTGCCAGCAGCTTATCAGGGGAAGAGACCCAGTACTTC. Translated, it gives CASSLSGEETQYF. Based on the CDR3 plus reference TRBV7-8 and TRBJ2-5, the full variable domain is GAGVSQSPRYKVAKRGQDVALRCDPISGHVSLFWYQQALGQGPEFLTYFQNEAQLDKSGLPSDRFFAERPEGSVSTLKIQRTQQEDSAVYLCASSLSGEETQYFGPGTRLLVL.

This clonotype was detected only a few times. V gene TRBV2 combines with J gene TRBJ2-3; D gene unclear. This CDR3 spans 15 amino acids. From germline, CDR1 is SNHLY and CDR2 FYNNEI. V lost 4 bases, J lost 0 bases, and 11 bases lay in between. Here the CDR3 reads CASSGPRQSTDTQYF. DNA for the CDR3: TGTGCCAGCAGTGGGCCTCGGCAAAGCACAGATACGCAGTATTTT.

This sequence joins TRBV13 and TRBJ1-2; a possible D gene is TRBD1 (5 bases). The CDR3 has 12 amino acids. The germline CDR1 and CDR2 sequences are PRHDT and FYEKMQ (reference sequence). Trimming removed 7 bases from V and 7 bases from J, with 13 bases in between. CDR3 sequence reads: CASTLGGGGYTF. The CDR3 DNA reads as TGTGCCAGCACTCTGGGGGGTGGTGGCTACACCTTC.

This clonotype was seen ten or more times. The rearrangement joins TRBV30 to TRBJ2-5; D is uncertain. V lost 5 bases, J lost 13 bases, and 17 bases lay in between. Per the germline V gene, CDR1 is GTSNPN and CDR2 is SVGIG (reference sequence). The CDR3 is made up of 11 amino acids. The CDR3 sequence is CAWPPRPGLYF. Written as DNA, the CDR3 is TGTGCCTGGCCCCCCCGACCAGGTCTGTACTTC.

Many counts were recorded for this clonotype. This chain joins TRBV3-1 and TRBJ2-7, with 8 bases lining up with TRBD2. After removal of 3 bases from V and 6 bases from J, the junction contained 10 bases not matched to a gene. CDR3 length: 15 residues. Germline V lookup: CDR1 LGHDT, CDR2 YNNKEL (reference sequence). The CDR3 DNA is TGTGCCAGCAGCCACCCGGGACTAGGGTCGGGCGAGCAGTACTTC. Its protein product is CASSHPGLGSGEQYF.

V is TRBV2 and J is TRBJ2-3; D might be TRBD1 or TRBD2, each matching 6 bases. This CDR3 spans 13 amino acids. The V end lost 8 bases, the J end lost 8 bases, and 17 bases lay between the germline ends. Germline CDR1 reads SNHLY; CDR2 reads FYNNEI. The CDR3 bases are TGTGCCAGCGGGCCGGGGGCCAGAGGTACGCAGTATTTT. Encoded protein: CASGPGARGTQYF.

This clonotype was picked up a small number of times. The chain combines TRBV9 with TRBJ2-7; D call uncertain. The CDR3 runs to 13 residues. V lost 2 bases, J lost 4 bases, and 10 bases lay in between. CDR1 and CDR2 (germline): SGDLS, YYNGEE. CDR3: CASSVDGGYEQYF. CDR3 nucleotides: TGTGCCAGCAGCGTCGACGGCGGTTACGAGCAGTACTTC.

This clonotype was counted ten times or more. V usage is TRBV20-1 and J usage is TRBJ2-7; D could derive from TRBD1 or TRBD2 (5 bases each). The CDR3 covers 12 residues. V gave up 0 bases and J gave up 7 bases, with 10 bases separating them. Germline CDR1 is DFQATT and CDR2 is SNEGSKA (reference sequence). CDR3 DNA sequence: TGCAGTGCTAGAGATGGGACGAGGGAGCAGTACTTC. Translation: CSARDGTREQYF.

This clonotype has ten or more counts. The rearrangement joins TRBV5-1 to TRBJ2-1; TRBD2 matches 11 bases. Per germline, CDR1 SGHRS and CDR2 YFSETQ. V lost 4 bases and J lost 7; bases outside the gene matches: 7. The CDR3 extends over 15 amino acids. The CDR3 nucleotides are TGCGCCAGCAGCATACTAGCGGGAGTAAGGAATGAGCAGTTCTTC. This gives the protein CASSILAGVRNEQFF. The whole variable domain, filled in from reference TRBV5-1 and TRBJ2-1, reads KAGVTQTPRYLIKTRGQQVTLSCSPISGHRSVSWYQQTPGQGLQFLFEYFSETQRNKGNFPGRFSGRQFSNSRSEMNVSTLELGDSALYLCASSILAGVRNEQFFGPGTRLTVL.

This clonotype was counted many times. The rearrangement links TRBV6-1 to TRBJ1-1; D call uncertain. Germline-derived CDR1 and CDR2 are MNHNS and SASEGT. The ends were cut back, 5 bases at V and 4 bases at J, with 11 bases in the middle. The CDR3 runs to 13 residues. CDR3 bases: TGTGCCAGCAGTTCCGACGTTGGCACTGAAGCTTTCTTT. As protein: CASSSDVGTEAFF.

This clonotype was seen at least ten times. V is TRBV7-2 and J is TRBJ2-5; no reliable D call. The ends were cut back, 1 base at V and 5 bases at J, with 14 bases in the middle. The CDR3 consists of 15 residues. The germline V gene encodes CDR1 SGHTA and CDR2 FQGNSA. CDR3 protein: CASSLEYLFEETQYF. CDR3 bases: TGTGCCAGCAGCTTAGAATATCTGTTTGAGGAGACCCAGTACTTC.

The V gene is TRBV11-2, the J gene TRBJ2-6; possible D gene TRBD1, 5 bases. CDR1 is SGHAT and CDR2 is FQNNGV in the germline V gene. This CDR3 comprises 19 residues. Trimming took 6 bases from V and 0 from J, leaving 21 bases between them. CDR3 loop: CASSSQWAGPFSGANVLTF. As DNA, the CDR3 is TGTGCCAGCAGTTCCCAGTGGGCAGGGCCCTTCTCTGGGGCCAACGTCCTGACTTTC.

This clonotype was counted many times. The CDR3 is CAVSRPDNTEAFF. The CDR3 DNA follows: TGTGCTGTAAGCCGTCCCGATAACACTGAAGCTTTCTTT. This chain links TRBV30 with TRBJ1-1, with no clear D. Germline V CDR1 and CDR2: GTSNPN, SVGIG (reference sequence). The CDR3 has 13 residues.